This note documents a single T cell receptor beta chain sequence. The V gene's germline CDR1 is SGHTA and CDR2 FQGNSA. The CDR3 consists of 14 residues. The J segment lost 8 bases and the V segment lost 3 bases, leaving 7 bases of the junction unmatched. These data belong to a study of blood T cell repertoires in COVID-19. Measured with immunoSEQ multiplex PCR; TCRdb has only the in-frame clones, and not every one. The table shows about 70,000 clones, with 60% to 80% occurring only once. The sequence was collected from a woman aged 60-75 years with acute or convalescent COVID-19. This chain joins TRBV7-2 and TRBJ2-3; TRBD2 agrees at 8 bases. Sequenced material: peripheral blood. CDR3 in DNA: TGTGCCAGCAGCTTGGTGGCGGGGGGTGTTACGCAGTATTTT. Protein: CASSLVAGGVTQYF.